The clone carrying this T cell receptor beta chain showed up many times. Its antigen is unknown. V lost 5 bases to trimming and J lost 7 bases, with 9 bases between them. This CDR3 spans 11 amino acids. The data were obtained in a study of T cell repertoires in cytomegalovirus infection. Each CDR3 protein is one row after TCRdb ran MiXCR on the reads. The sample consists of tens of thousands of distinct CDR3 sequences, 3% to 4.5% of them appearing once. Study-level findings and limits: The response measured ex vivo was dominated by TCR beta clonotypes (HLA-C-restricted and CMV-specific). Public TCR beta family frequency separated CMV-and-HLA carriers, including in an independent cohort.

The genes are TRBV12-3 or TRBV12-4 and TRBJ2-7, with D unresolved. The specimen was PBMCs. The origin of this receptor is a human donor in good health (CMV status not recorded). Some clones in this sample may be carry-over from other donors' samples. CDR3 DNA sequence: TGTGCCAGCAGTAAGGAACAGGAGCAGTACTTC. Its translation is CASSKEQEQYF.